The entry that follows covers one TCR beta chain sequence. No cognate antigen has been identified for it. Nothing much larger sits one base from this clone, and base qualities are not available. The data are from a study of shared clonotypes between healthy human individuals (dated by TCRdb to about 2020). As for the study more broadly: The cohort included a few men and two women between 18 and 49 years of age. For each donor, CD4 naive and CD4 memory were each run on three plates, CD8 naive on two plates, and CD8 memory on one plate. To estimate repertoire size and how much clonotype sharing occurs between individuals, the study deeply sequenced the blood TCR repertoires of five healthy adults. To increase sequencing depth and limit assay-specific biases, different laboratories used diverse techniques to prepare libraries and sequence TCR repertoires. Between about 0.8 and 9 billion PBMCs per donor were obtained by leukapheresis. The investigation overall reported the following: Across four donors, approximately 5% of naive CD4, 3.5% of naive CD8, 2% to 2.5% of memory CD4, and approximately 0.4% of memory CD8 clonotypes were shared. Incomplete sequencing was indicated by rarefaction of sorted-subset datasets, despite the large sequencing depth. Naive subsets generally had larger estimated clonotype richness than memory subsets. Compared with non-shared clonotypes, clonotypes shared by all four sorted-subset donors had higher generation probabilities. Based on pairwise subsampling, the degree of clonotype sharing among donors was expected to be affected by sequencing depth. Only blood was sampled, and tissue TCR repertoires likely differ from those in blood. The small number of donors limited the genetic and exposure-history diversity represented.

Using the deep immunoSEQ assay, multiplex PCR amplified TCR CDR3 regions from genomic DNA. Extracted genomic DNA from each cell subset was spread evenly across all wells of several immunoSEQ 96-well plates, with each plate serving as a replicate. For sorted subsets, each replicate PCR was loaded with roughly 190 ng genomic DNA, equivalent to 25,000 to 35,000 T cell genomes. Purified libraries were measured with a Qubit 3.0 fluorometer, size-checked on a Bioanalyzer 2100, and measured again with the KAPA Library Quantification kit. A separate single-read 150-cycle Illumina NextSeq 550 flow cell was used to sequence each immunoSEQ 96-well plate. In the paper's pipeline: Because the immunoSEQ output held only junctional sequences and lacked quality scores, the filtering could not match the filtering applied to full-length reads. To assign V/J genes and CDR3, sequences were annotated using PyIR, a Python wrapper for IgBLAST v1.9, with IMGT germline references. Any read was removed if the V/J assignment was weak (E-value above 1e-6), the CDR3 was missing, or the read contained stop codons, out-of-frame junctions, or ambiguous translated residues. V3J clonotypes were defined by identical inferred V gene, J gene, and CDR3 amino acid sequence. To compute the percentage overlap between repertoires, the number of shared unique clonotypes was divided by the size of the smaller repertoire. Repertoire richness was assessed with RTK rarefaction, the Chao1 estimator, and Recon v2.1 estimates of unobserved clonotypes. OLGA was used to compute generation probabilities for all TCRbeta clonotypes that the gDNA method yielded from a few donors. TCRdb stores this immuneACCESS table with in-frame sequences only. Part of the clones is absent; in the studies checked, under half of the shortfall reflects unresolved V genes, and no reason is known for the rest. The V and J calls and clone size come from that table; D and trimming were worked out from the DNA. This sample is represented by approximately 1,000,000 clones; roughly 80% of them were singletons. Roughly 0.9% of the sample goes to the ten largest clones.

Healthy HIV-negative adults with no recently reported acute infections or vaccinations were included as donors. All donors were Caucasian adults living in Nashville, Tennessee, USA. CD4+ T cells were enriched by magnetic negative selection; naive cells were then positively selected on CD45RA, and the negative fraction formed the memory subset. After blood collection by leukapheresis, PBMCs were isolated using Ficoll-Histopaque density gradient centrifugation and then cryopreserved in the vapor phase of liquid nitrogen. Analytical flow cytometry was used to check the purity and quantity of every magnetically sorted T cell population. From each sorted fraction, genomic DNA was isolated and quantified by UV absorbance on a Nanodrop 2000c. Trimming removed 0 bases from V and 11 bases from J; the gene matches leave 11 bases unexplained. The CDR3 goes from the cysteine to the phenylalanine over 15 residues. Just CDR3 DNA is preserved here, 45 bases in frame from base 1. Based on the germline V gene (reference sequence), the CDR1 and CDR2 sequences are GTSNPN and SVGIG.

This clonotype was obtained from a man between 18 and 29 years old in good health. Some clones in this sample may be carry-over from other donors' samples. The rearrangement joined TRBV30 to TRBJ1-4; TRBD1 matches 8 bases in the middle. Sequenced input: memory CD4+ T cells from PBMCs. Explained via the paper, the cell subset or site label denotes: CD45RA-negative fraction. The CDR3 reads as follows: CAWSVPGQGAFKLFF. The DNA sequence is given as TGTGCCTGGAGTGTCCCCGGGCAGGGGGCGTTCAAACTGTTTTTT. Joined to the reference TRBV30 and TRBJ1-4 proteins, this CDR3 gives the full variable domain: SQTIHQWPATLVQPVGSPLSLECTVEGTSNPNLYWYRQAAGRGLQLLFYSVGIGQISSEVPQNLSASRPQDRQFILSSKKLLLSDSGFYLCAWSVPGQGAFKLFFGSGTQLSVL.